The clone carrying this T cell receptor beta chain counts as medium-sized (0.01 to 0.1%). The assay was immunoSEQ multiplex PCR, and TCRdb's table has in-frame clones only and misses some. The repertoire shows 2,500 to 3,000 clones, none seen only once; the top ten take 8% to 13%. The data derive from a study of T cells after posttransplantation cyclophosphamide. Treatment was busulfan-fludarabine conditioning, a marrow graft, and cyclophosphamide on days +3 and +4. Deletions cut 0 bases from V and 4 bases from J, with 10 bases between. Germline CDR1 SGHTS, CDR2 YDEGEE. This CDR3 has 14 amino acids. The material was PBMCs, obtained after allogeneic stem cell transplant with posttransplant cyclophosphamide. J is TRBJ1-1 and V is TRBV5-8, with D maybe TRBD1 (5 bases). This clonotype was sampled from a male patient between 55 and 70 years old who received an allogeneic stem cell transplant from a related donor and was CMV-positive. Some T cells may be graft donor cells. The CDR3 bases are TGTGCCAGCAGCTTGGGGCAGGGTGCCACTGAAGCTTTCTTT. The encoded protein is CASSLGQGATEAFF.